These 17 T cell receptor beta chains were sequenced from one sample in a study of cytomegalovirus exposure and HLA in healthy donors. The data were produced by immunoSEQ multiplex PCR, yet TCRdb's version contains in-frame clones alone and is incomplete. Of 150,000 to 200,000 clones in the sample, about 95% were seen once. Sequenced sample: PBMCs. The receptors were gathered from a woman younger than 30 in good health and CMV-seronegative.

V usage is TRBV11-2 and J usage is TRBJ1-2; TRBD1 matches 8 bases. Germline V gene sequence: CDR1 SGHAT, CDR2 FQNNGV. The trim removed 5 bases at V and 7 bases at J, leaving 9 bases unmatched. The length of the CDR3 is 14 residues. CDR3 DNA: TGTGCCAGCAGCACCCGACAGGGGATGGGTGGCTACACCTTC. This encodes CASSTRQGMGGYTF.

The chain carries TRBV14 and TRBJ1-2; TRBD1 might be the D (5 bases). The CDR3 is made up of 18 amino acids. V dropped 1 base and J dropped 6 bases, with 24 bases sitting between them. Germline assignment: CDR1 SGHDN and CDR2 FVKESK. The CDR3 protein is CASSQVPTPGLGTHGYTF. In DNA form, the CDR3 reads TGTGCCAGCAGCCAAGTGCCTACACCGGGACTGGGTACCCATGGCTACACCTTC.

The chain employs TRBV19 and TRBJ2-5, with 10 bases that match TRBD2. The CDR3 is 15 amino acids. Looked up from germline, CDR1 is LNHDA and CDR2 is SQIVND (reference sequence). After removal of 6 bases from V and 4 bases from J, the junction contained 8 bases not matched to a gene. CDR3 protein: CASRKAGGPGETQYF. The CDR3 coding sequence is TGTGCCAGTAGAAAAGCGGGGGGGCCGGGAGAGACCCAGTACTTC.

The chain combines TRBV13 with TRBJ2-7; D is undetermined. The germline V gene encodes CDR1 PRHDT and CDR2 FYEKMQ (reference sequence). Trimming took off 5 bases at V and 3 bases at J, with 14 bases between the two ends. The CDR3 totals 14 residues. Here the CDR3 DNA reads TGTGCCAGCAGCCCCCCCGGCAGGCTCTACGAGCAGTACTTC. Translated: CASSPPGRLYEQYF.

V gene TRBV7-9 combines with J gene TRBJ1-6, with 7 bases that match TRBD1. Germline V gives CDR1 SEHNR, CDR2 FQNEAQ (reference sequence). This CDR3 comprises 15 residues. V was pared by 5 bases and J by 4 bases, with 5 bases of the junction left unmatched. The CDR3 DNA sequence: TGTGCCAGCAGCCGCGGGACAGCTTATAATTCACCCCTCCACTTT. This sequence encodes CASSRGTAYNSPLHF. Full variable domain (missing parts from reference TRBV7-9 and TRBJ1-6): DTGVSQNPRHKITKRGQNVTFRCDPISEHNRLYWYRQTLGQGPEFLTYFQNEAQLEKSRLLSDRFSAERPKGSFSTLEIQRTEQGDSAMYLCASSRGTAYNSPLHFGNGTRLTVT.

The chain recombines TRBV6-1 with TRBJ2-1; perhaps TRBD1 as D (5 bases). Trimming cost V 6 bases and J 9 bases, with 12 bases left between them. From germline, CDR1 is MNHNS and CDR2 SASEGT. The CDR3 covers 12 residues. CDR3 coding DNA: TGTGCCAGCAGGGATGGGGCCGGTGAGCAGTTCTTC. Encoded protein: CASRDGAGEQFF.

V usage is TRBV27 and J usage is TRBJ2-7; D perhaps matches TRBD2 (5 bases). This CDR3 has 14 residues. V lost 5 bases and J lost 1, with 12 bases in between. Germline lookup yields CDR1 MNHEY and CDR2 SMNVEV (reference sequence). As DNA, the CDR3 is TGTGCCAGCAGTCCAGGACTGCCTTCCTACGAGCAGTACTTC. It translates to CASSPGLPSYEQYF.

V gene TRBV10-2 combines with J gene TRBJ2-2, with D perhaps matching TRBD2 (7 bases). Trimming left V 2 bases short and J 6 bases short, with 10 bases between. CDR3 size: 14 residues. The germline gives CDR1 WSHSY, CDR2 SAAADI. CDR3 sequence reads: CASSEAGAPGELFF. CDR3 in DNA: TGCGCCAGCAGTGAGGCGGGGGCGCCCGGGGAGCTGTTTTTT.

The chain employs TRBV4-1 and TRBJ2-5; TRBD2 might be the D (5 bases). V dropped 2 bases and J dropped 2 bases, with 15 bases sitting between them. This CDR3 spans 16 amino acids. Germline V gene lookup returns CDR1 MGHRA and CDR2 YSYEKL. The CDR3, as DNA: TGCGCCAGCAGCCAACCCTCCCCTAGCAGACAAGAGACCCAGTACTTC. Protein: CASSQPSPSRQETQYF.

For this clone: Other DNA sequences in the sample encode the same CDR3. This chain joins TRBV19 and TRBJ2-7, with 7 bases identical to TRBD2. The length of the CDR3 is 14 residues. J gave up 0 bases and V 3 bases, and 2 bases lay outside the gene matches. The V gene's germline CDR1 is LNHDA and CDR2 SQIVND (reference sequence). The CDR3 region has the DNA TGTGCCAGTAGTATTGGCGGGGGCTCCTACGAGCAGTACTTC. This encodes CASSIGGGSYEQYF.

The chain is built from TRBV29-1 and TRBJ1-1; D ambiguous. The CDR3 is 12 residues long. The germline gives CDR1 SQVTM, CDR2 ANQGSEA. V was cut by 5 bases and J by 4 bases, with 11 bases left in between. This CDR3 is CSVHGVGTEAFF. The CDR3 DNA reads as TGCAGCGTTCACGGAGTCGGCACTGAAGCTTTCTTT.

The chain couples TRBV15 to TRBJ2-2, with a possible D match to TRBD2 (5 bases). V was pared by 4 bases and J by 5 bases, with 14 bases between. The CDR3 is 15 residues long. CDR1 and CDR2 (germline): LNHNV, YYDKDF (reference sequence). CDR3 residues: CATSTPGELTGELFF. The CDR3 bases are TGTGCCACCAGCACCCCCGGGGAGCTTACCGGGGAGCTGTTTTTT.

This clone was seen once. The chain is built from TRBV16 and TRBJ1-1, with D uncertain. This CDR3 has 15 amino acids. Germline V gives CDR1 KGHSY, CDR2 FQNENV. Trimming removed 4 bases at V and 5 bases at J, with 17 bases between. This CDR3 reads CASSLLAAGTTEAFF. The CDR3 DNA reads as TGTGCCAGCAGCCTCCTAGCTGCGGGTACGACTGAAGCTTTCTTT.

V is TRBV6-5 and J is TRBJ1-2; 8 bases are shared with TRBD1. The CDR3 has 15 amino acids. V shed 5 bases, J shed 3 bases, and the junction held 8 bases outside the gene matches. The V gene's germline CDR1 is MNHEY and CDR2 SVGAGI. The CDR3 loop reads CASSADRARYYGYTF. In DNA, the CDR3 is TGTGCCAGCAGTGCGGACAGGGCGCGTTACTATGGCTACACCTTC.

Written as DNA, the CDR3 is TGTGCCAGCAGTTATTCTGACAGGGGAAGAGAGACCCAGTACTTC. Translation: CASSYSDRGRETQYF. The chain employs TRBV6-5 and TRBJ2-5, with TRBD1 identical over 8 bases. The V and J ends lost 3 bases and 4 bases, in that order; junction bases with no gene match: 7. The CDR3 sequence is 15 residues long. CDR1 MNHEY and CDR2 SVGAGI come from the germline V gene.

This clone showed up just a few times. The V and J genes are TRBV4-3 and TRBJ1-2, with a possible D match to TRBD1 (5 bases). This CDR3 is 14 amino acids long. The germline V and J ends were trimmed by 5 bases and 8 bases, with 18 bases remaining between them. Germline V CDR1 and CDR2: LGHNA, YSLEER. CDR3 protein: CASSYTGPGAGYTF. The CDR3 DNA reads as TGCGCCAGCAGCTACACAGGACCTGGGGCCGGCTACACCTTC.

The CDR3 region has the DNA TGTGCCTGCGAGACTAGCGGGGTCGTCGGGGAGCTGTTTTTT. This codes for CACETSGVVGELFF. The genes are TRBV7-9 and TRBJ2-2, with 11 bases identical to TRBD2. The V gene's germline CDR1 is SEHNR and CDR2 FQNEAQ (reference sequence). V dropped 11 bases and J dropped 7; count of bases not matched to a gene: 9. The CDR3 loop spans 14 amino acids.